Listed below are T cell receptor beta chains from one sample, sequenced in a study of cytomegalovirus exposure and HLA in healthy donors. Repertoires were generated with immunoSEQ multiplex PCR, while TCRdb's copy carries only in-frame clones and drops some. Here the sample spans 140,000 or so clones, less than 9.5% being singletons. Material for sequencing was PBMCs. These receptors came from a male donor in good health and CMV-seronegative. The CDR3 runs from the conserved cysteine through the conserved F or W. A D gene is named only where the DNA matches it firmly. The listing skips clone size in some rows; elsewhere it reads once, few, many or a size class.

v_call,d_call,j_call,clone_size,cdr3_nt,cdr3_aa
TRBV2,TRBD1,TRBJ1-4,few,TGTGCCAGCAGTGAAAGGACAGGGAATGAAAAACTGTTTTTT,CASSERTGNEKLFF
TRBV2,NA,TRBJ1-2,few,TGTGCCAGCAGTGAAACAGACGGGGGCTATGGCTACACCTTC,CASSETDGGYGYTF
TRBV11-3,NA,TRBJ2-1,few,TGTGCCAGCAGCGAAACCGGGGTGAGCTCCTACAATGAGCAGTTCTTC,CASSETGVSSYNEQFF
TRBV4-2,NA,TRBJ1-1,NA,TGTGCCAGCAGCCCGGGGGGTTGGGACACTGAAGCTTTCTTT,CASSPGGWDTEAFF
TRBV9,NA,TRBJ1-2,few,TGTGCCAGCAGCTTCGCGGGTGGCTACACCTTC,CASSFAGGYTF
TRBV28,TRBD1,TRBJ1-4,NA,TGTGCCAGCAGTCGGACAGGGGCTGCAACTAATGAAAAACTGTTTTTT,CASSRTGAATNEKLFF
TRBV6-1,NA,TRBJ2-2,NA,TGTGCCTGTGCCCGGTCCGGGGAGCTGTTTTTT,CACARSGELFF
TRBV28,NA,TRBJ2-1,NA,TGTGCCAGCCGGCAGGACGGAGGACCTCAGTTCTTC,CASRQDGGPQFF
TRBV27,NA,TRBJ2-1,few,TGTGCCAGCAGTTTCCCCGGTAGGGGGGGGCCTAATGAGCAGTTCTTC,CASSFPGRGGPNEQFF
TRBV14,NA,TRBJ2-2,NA,TGTGCCAGCAGCCAGCTGCTCAGCACCGGGGAGCTGTTTTTT,CASSQLLSTGELFF
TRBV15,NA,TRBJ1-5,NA,TGTGCCACCAGCAGAGAGGCCTCAGGGGTAAGCAATCAGCCCCAGCATTTT,CATSREASGVSNQPQHF
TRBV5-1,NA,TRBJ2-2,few,TGCGCCAGCAGCTTGACCGGGAACACCGGGGAGCTGTTTTTT,CASSLTGNTGELFF
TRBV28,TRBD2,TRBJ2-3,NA,TGTGCCAGCAGTTTGGCCTCAGCGGGAGGCCTCCCGTATTTT,CASSLASAGGLPYF
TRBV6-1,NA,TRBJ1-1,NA,TGTGCCAGCAGTGAACGGGGGATGGGGAACACTGAAGCTTTCTTT,CASSERGMGNTEAFF
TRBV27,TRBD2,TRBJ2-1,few,TGTGCCAGCAGTTCCCGACTAGCGGGGGGCTACAATGAGCAGTTCTTC,CASSSRLAGGYNEQFF
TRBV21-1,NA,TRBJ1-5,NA,TGTGCCAGCAGCAAAACCCAGGGTCTTTATAGCAATCAGCCCCAGCATTTT,CASSKTQGLYSNQPQHF
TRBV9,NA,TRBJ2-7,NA,TGTGCCAGCGGGGGCTTGAGGGAGCAGTACTTC,CASGGLREQYF
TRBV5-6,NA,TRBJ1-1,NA,TGTGCCAGCAGCTTAAACCAGGGAACCATGAACACTGAAGCTTTCTTT,CASSLNQGTMNTEAFF
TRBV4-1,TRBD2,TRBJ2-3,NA,TGCGCCAGCAGCCAACTAGCGGGGGGTTCCACAGATACGCAGTATTTT,CASSQLAGGSTDTQYF
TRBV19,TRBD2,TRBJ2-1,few,TGTGCCAGTAGTGCGGTAGCGGGAGGCAATTACAATGAGCAGTTCTTC,CASSAVAGGNYNEQFF
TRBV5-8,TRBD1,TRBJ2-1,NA,TGTGCCAGCAGCCTCCAGCAGGGGGCCATCGAGCAGTTCTTC,CASSLQQGAIEQFF
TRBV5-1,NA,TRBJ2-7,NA,TGCGCCAGCAGCCTAGCGACAGGGTCAGGTTACGAGCAGTACTTC,CASSLATGSGYEQYF
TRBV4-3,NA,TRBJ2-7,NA,TGCGCCAGCAGCCAAGAAATCAGCGGGCTCGAGCAGTACTTC,CASSQEISGLEQYF
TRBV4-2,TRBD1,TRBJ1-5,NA,TGTGCCAGCAGCCAAGATTGGATGACAGGGGGAGTACATCAGCCCCAGCATTTT,CASSQDWMTGGVHQPQHF
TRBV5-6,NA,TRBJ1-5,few,TGTGCCAGCAGCCAGGGACGGGGGGCCCCACGGAGCAATCAGCCCCAGCATTTT,CASSQGRGAPRSNQPQHF
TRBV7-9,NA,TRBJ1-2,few,TGTGCCAGCAGCTTAGCGCATCCAGGGGAAAATGGCTACACCTTC,CASSLAHPGENGYTF
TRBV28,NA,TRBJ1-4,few,TGTGCCAGCAGTTTGAGGACAGTGTCTAATGAAAAACTGTTTTTT,CASSLRTVSNEKLFF
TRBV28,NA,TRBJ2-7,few,TGTGCCAGCAGTTTCACCGGGACTCTAGACTACGAGCAGTACTTC,CASSFTGTLDYEQYF
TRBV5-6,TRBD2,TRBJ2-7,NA,TGTGCCAGCAGCACCGCGGGGGGGAGCGAGCAGTACTTC,CASSTAGGSEQYF
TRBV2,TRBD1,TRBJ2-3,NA,TGTGCCGGAGGGACAGGGAGAACAGATACGCAGTATTTT,CAGGTGRTDTQYF
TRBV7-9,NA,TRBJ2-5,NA,TGTGCCAGCAGCTCAAGGACAAGTGGGGAGACCCAGTACTTC,CASSSRTSGETQYF
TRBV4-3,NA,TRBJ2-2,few,TGCGCCAGCAGCCAAGAGATCGGGGTTACCGGGGAGCTGTTTTTT,CASSQEIGVTGELFF
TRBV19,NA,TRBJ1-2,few,TGTGCCAGTAGTACGACCCTGGGGCAATCCGGGGGCTACACCTTC,CASSTTLGQSGGYTF
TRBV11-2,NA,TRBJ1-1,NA,TGTGCCAGCAGCAGGGGTTCCACTGAAGCTTTCTTT,CASSRGSTEAFF
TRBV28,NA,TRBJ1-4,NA,TGTGCCAGCAGTTTAAGGGGAAAACTGTTTTTT,CASSLRGKLFF
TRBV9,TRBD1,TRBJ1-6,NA,TGTGCCAGCAGCGTAGAGGGGACAGGGCATTCACCCCTCCACTTT,CASSVEGTGHSPLHF
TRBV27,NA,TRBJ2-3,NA,TGTGCCAGCAGTTTATCCACAGGAGATACGCAGTATTTT,CASSLSTGDTQYF
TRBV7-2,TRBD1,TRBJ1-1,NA,TGTGCCAGCAGCTTGAGGGACAGGGGGCTCGTGAACACTGAAGCTTTCTTT,CASSLRDRGLVNTEAFF
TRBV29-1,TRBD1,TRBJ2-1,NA,TGCAGCGTTGTTAGGAGACAGGGGCCATCACGAGGGAATGAGCAGTTCTTC,CSVVRRQGPSRGNEQFF
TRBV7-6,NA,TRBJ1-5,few,TGTGCCAGCAGCTTAAGGGCAGGGTCGGTGCCCCAGCCCCAGCATTTT,CASSLRAGSVPQPQHF
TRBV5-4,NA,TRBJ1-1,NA,TGTGCCAGCAGCTCTAGAGGGGGGGGCCCGCACACTGAAGCTTTCTTT,CASSSRGGGPHTEAFF
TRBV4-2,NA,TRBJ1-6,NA,TGTGCCAGCAGCCAAGCGGTGGGCAGGGATAATTCACCCCTCCACTTT,CASSQAVGRDNSPLHF
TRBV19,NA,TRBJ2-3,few,TGTGCCAGCCGAGTATTTTCAGGGGGCACAGATACGCAGTATTTT,CASRVFSGGTDTQYF
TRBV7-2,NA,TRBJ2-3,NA,TGTGCCAGCAGCTTAGAAGGGGGGGGGAACACAGATACGCAGTATTTT,CASSLEGGGNTDTQYF
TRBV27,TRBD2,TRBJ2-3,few,TGTGCCAGCAGTCCCTACTTAGCGGGGGCGAACACAGATACGCAGTATTTT,CASSPYLAGANTDTQYF
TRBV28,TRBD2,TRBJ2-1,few,TGTGCCAGCAGTTTATATGCGGGAGGGCCCAAGAATGAGCAGTTCTTC,CASSLYAGGPKNEQFF
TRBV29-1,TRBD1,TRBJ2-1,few,TGCAGCGTTGGCTTATTTGGGACAGGGGGCCGAAATGAGCAGTTCTTC,CSVGLFGTGGRNEQFF
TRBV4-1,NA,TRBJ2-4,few,TGCGCCAGCAGCCAAGCCTTACTCGACGGGCGGGTTAACATTCAGTACTTC,CASSQALLDGRVNIQYF
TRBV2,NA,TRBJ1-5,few,TGTGCCAGCAGTAAACAGGTCCTGAGCAATCAGCCCCAGCATTTT,CASSKQVLSNQPQHF
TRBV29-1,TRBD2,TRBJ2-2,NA,TGCAGCTTCACTATCAGCGGGAGGTCAGCCGGGGAGCTGTTTTTT,CSFTISGRSAGELFF
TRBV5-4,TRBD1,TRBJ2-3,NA,TGTGCCAGCAGCCCGGACAGGCGTGCCACAGATACGCAGTATTTT,CASSPDRRATDTQYF